This TCR beta chain was sequenced for a study of blood T cell repertoires in COVID-19. About the study: Italy, Spain and the United States were the sources of the convalescent and acute COVID-19 samples.

Germline V lookup: CDR1 MNHEY, CDR2 SMNVEV (reference sequence). V trimming: 6 bases; J trimming: 9 bases; junction bases outside the gene matches: 10. The CDR3 totals 15 residues. Seattle's cohort entered during active infection and was followed longitudinally. Some clones are missing from TCRdb's copy, which holds only in-frame ones; the method was immunoSEQ multiplex PCR. The sample comprises roughly 200,000 clones, around 81% of which are singletons, and 9.5% to 12% rests with the top ten. The chain has TRBV27 and TRBJ2-1; TRBD2 aligns across 11 bases. Sequencing input: peripheral blood. This receptor was identified in a woman aged 40 to 55 with COVID-19, enrolled during active disease. The CDR3 sequence is CASRPISGRVLEQFF. In DNA, the CDR3 is TGTGCCAGCAGACCGATTAGCGGGAGGGTTCTTGAGCAGTTCTTC.